Here is one T cell receptor beta chain with its context. Its antigen is unidentified. Naive CD8 cells comprised CD45RO-negative, CCR7-positively selected cells, excluding terminally differentiated effector memory CD45RA+ cells. This sample stems from a study of shared clonotypes between healthy human individuals. Genomic DNA per cell subset filled all wells of several immunoSEQ plates. Generated by immunoSEQ multiplex PCR, the TCRdb table keeps only in-frame clones and is missing some. The data show 700,000 to 950,000 clones, with around 96% seen just once and less than 0.3% held by the top ten. V shed 7 bases and J 7 bases; nucleotides not matched to a gene: 21. Germline-derived CDR1 and CDR2 are SEHNR and FQNEAQ (reference sequence). The CDR3 consists of 17 residues. The study's findings and limits: Generation of non-shared clonotypes was less probable than generation of clonotypes shared by all four donors. In several donors, 4.5% to 5.5% of naive CD4 clonotypes appeared in common.

This receptor was obtained from a man younger than 40 in good health. This chain links TRBV7-9 with TRBJ1-2; 7 bases map to TRBD1. The material sequenced was naive CD8+ T cells sorted from blood. CDR3 amino acids: CASTSPGTANRMLGYTF. The CDR3 bases are TGTGCCAGCACCAGTCCAGGGACAGCCAACAGAATGCTTGGCTACACCTTC.